The 21 T cell receptor beta chains given below trace back to one sample, sequenced in a study of human T cells and chemical hapten exposure. One entry per CDR3 protein results from TCRdb running MiXCR on the RACE reads. The profile shows around 57,000 distinct CDR3 sequences, approximately 10% of them singletons. The time point here: patch test 1, 2 weeks after DPC sensitization. This sample's treatment: therapeutic diphenylcyclopropenone sensitization with weekly scalp DPC. Whole blood, unfractionated, served as the material for total RNA extraction. The sequences come from whole blood, collected in connection with sensitization to the hapten diphenylcyclopropenone (DPC). These receptors were collected from a woman in her forties with alopecia areata. Some clones in this sample may be carry-over from other donors' samples.

This clonotype was detected only a few times. The chain employs TRBV5-1 and TRBJ1-2; possibly TRBD1 for D (5 bases). V was shortened by 3 bases and J by 6 bases, with 15 bases between the two germline ends. The germline CDR1 and CDR2 sequences are SGHRS and YFSETQ. The CDR3 totals 14 residues. The CDR3, as DNA: TGCGCCAGCAGCTCGGGACCCCAGACGGATGGCTACACCTTC. As protein: CASSSGPQTDGYTF.

In this sample, this clonotype turned up many times. The rearrangement uses TRBV3-1 and TRBJ2-7, with a tentative D call TRBD2 (5 bases). Germline V lookup: CDR1 LGHDT, CDR2 YNNKEL (reference sequence). Trimming took off 8 bases at V and 3 bases at J, with 11 bases between the two ends. There are 12 residues in the CDR3. The CDR3 DNA sequence: TGTGCCAGCGGAACGGGATTCTACGAGCAGTACTTC. Encoded protein: CASGTGFYEQYF.

This clonotype came up many times. CDR3 coding DNA: TGTGCCAGCAGCCCGGACAGGGGGCGAAGGACTAGAAGAGGAGTCGAGCAGTACTTC. Amino acids: CASSPDRGRRTRRGVEQYF. This rearrangement joins TRBV7-9 to TRBJ2-7; 11 bases align to TRBD1. Trimming took 5 bases from V and 6 from J; bases not matched to a gene: 21. This CDR3 is built from 19 residues. Germline V gene lookup returns CDR1 SEHNR and CDR2 FQNEAQ (reference sequence).

This clonotype was seen repeatedly, ten times or more. The chain is built from TRBV13 and TRBJ2-7; 10 nucleotides align to TRBD2. J was trimmed by 0 bases and V by 0 bases; bases with no gene match: 2. The CDR3 consists of 16 residues. The germline V gene encodes CDR1 PRHDT and CDR2 FYEKMQ (reference sequence). The CDR3 coding sequence is TGTGCCAGCAGCTTAGGAGCGGGGGGGACCTCCTACGAGCAGTACTTC. Translating it yields CASSLGAGGTSYEQYF.

This clonotype has only a few counts. The chain couples TRBV7-9 to TRBJ2-1, with a weak D call TRBD2 (5 bases). Looked up from germline, CDR1 is SEHNR and CDR2 is FQNEAQ (reference sequence). The CDR3 extends over 14 amino acids. Trimming stripped 2 bases from V and 2 bases from J, with 7 bases between. CDR3 sequence: CASSLRTPYNEQFF. For the CDR3, the DNA is TGTGCCAGCAGCTTAAGGACTCCCTACAATGAGCAGTTCTTC.

In its sample, this clonotype was seen a few times. This rearrangement joins TRBV7-2 to TRBJ2-7, with 9 bases fitting TRBD1. V shed 2 bases, J shed 2 bases, and the junction held 1 base outside the gene matches. CDR1 and CDR2 (germline): SGHTA, FQGNSA. The CDR3 is made up of 14 amino acids. The CDR3 DNA sequence: TGTGCCAGCAGCTTATGGGACAGGGCCTACGAGCAGTACTTC. Its translation is CASSLWDRAYEQYF.

The CDR3 spells CASSLGGGADYGYTF. The CDR3 DNA reads TGTGCCAGCAGTTTAGGGGGGGGCGCAGACTATGGCTACACCTTC. The gene calls are TRBV27 and TRBJ1-2; D may be TRBD1 (6 bases). With 2 bases removed from V and 3 bases from J, the gap between germline ends came to 13 bases. Germline V gives CDR1 MNHEY, CDR2 SMNVEV (reference sequence). The CDR3 has 15 residues.

This clonotype has at least ten counts. V usage is TRBV20-1 and J usage is TRBJ2-7; 9 bases line up with TRBD2. The CDR3 totals 14 residues. Germline V gene data show CDR1 as DFQATT and CDR2 as SNEGSKA (reference sequence). V lost 5 bases to trimming and J lost 1 base; unmatched junction nucleotides: 6. This chain's CDR3 is CSAPTSGLSYEQYF. The DNA for the CDR3 is TGCAGTGCTCCGACTAGCGGATTATCCTACGAGCAGTACTTC.

This clonotype was seen more than once but under ten times. V gene TRBV7-9 combines with J gene TRBJ1-5, with a tentative D call TRBD1 (6 bases). The ends were cut back, 6 bases at V and 4 bases at J, with 16 bases in the middle. Germline values: CDR1 SEHNR, CDR2 FQNEAQ (reference sequence). This CDR3 contains 15 residues. The CDR3 region has the DNA TGTGCCAGCAGTCCTTCCGGGACACCGAATCAGCCCCAGCATTTT. Amino acid sequence: CASSPSGTPNQPQHF.

This clonotype has at least ten counts. The J gene is TRBJ2-3, the V gene TRBV10-3; 7 nucleotides line up with TRBD1. CDR1 is ENHRY, CDR2 SYGVKD, per germline. This CDR3 contains 15 residues. With 4 bases clipped from V and 4 bases from J, the junction kept 8 bases outside the gene matches. CDR3 DNA: TGTGCCATCAGTGGTGGCTTAGGGGGCCCAGATACGCAGTATTTT. Protein product: CAISGGLGGPDTQYF.

The V call is TRBV10-3, the J call TRBJ2-7; D possibly corresponds to TRBD2 (5 bases). Trimming pared 0 bases from V and 4 bases from J, leaving 10 bases between. The CDR3 has 14 residues. Germline CDR1 is ENHRY and CDR2 is SYGVKD. The CDR3, as DNA: TGTGCCATCAGTGAGTCGACTCGGAGGTACGAGCAGTACTTC. It codes for CAISESTRRYEQYF.

This clonotype was detected many times. The chain employs TRBV28 and TRBJ1-2, with D perhaps TRBD1 (5 bases). Germline values: CDR1 MDHEN, CDR2 SYDVKM. There are 12 residues in the CDR3. Trimming took off 4 bases at V and 10 bases at J, with 13 bases between the two ends. The CDR3 sequence: CASSSEGGDYTF. In DNA form, the CDR3 reads TGTGCCAGCAGTTCGGAGGGAGGGGACTACACCTTC.

This clonotype has at least ten counts. The chain joins TRBV21-1 to TRBJ2-3; the table's D call of TRBD1 was not tested on the DNA. TRBV21-1 corresponds to a pseudogene. The CDR3 consists of 13 residues. The CDR3 loop is CASSKGGATTQYF. In DNA form, the CDR3 reads TGTGCCAGCAGCAAAGGAGGGGCGACTACGCAGTATTTT.

This clonotype was seen repeatedly, ten times or more. The CDR3 loop is CSARDTNIQYF. Here the CDR3 DNA reads TGCAGTGCTAGAGACACGAACATTCAGTACTTC. This rearrangement joins TRBV20-1 to TRBJ2-4; D gene uncertain. This CDR3 is built from 11 residues. Trimming shortened V by 0 bases and J by 7 bases, and 4 bases separated the two germline ends. Germline V CDR1 and CDR2: DFQATT, SNEGSKA (reference sequence).

This clonotype was recorded many times. The V gene is TRBV4-3, the J gene TRBJ2-2; 9 bases are shared with TRBD2. CDR3 length: 16 residues. Germline trimming cut 3 bases from V and 6 bases from J; bases unmatched to any gene: 8. Germline CDR1 is LGHNA and CDR2 is YSLEER. CDR3 amino acids: CASSHSWRGGPGELFF. CDR3 nucleotides: TGCGCCAGCAGCCATTCCTGGCGGGGGGGCCCCGGGGAGCTGTTTTTT.

Ten or more counts support this clonotype. CDR3 residues: CASSPLDSNNYGYTF. The CDR3 nucleotides are TGTGCCAGCTCACCGTTAGACAGCAATAACTATGGCTACACCTTC. The rearrangement uses TRBV18 and TRBJ1-2; D possibly corresponds to TRBD1 (5 bases). CDR1 is KGHSH, CDR2 LQKENI, per germline. This CDR3 region has 15 residues. V was shortened by 3 bases and J by 1 base, with 12 bases between the two germline ends.

This clonotype was picked up a small number of times. This chain joins TRBV28 and TRBJ2-5; D is perhaps TRBD2 (5 bases). The germline gives CDR1 MDHEN, CDR2 SYDVKM. Trimming left V 5 bases short and J 3 bases short, with 19 bases between. The CDR3 has 16 amino acids. CDR3 in amino acids: CASSTPLRWRKETQYF. The CDR3 DNA reads as TGTGCCAGCAGTACTCCCCTCAGGTGGAGGAAAGAGACCCAGTACTTC.

This clonotype has a handful of counts. J is TRBJ2-1 and V is TRBV11-2; either TRBD1 or TRBD2 may fit D (5 bases each). The CDR3 contains 11 residues. The V and J ends lost 5 bases and 11 bases respectively, with 10 bases between them. Germline V CDR1 and CDR2: SGHAT, FQNNGV. The CDR3 DNA reads TGTGCCAGCAGCCCTCCGGGACAGCAGTTCTTC. Translation gives CASSPPGQQFF.

The sample holds a few counts of this clonotype. This chain connects TRBV28 to TRBJ2-4; the D gene is possibly TRBD2 (6 bases). V lost 5 bases, J lost 6 bases, and 11 bases lay in between. In germline, CDR1 is MDHEN, CDR2 SYDVKM. The CDR3 sequence is 13 residues long. This CDR3 reads CASSTGSRNIQYF. For the CDR3, the DNA is TGTGCCAGCAGTACCGGGAGTAGAAACATTCAGTACTTC.

In its sample, this clonotype was seen many times. The genes are TRBV18 and TRBJ1-1; D unclear. Germline loops: CDR1 KGHSH, CDR2 LQKENI. V was cut by 6 bases and J by 3 bases, with 11 bases left in between. The CDR3 covers 13 residues. The CDR3 sequence is CASSASWDTEAFF. For the CDR3, the DNA is TGTGCCAGCTCGGCCTCTTGGGACACTGAAGCTTTCTTT.

A few counts support this clonotype. The rearrangement uses TRBV7-9 and TRBJ2-7, with 7 bases that match TRBD2. V shed 1 base and J 2 bases; nucleotides not matched to a gene: 5. Germline V lookup: CDR1 SEHNR, CDR2 FQNEAQ (reference sequence). This CDR3 is 15 amino acids long. The CDR3 nucleotides read TGTGCCAGCAGCTTAGTAGTGGGAGGGCCCTACGAGCAGTACTTC. It codes for CASSLVVGGPYEQYF.